This T cell receptor (beta chain) comes out of a study of T cell repertoires in cytomegalovirus infection. Overall study context: Public signatures in TCR beta pointed to CMV infection and matching HLA type.

Findings of the study overall: The study identified carriers of CMV plus the relevant HLA from cumulative public TCR beta family frequency. HLA-C-restricted CMV-specific TCR beta clonotypes were dominant in the ex vivo response.

Concerning this clonotype: Its specificity is unknown.

TCRdb called the reads again in MiXCR, with one record for every CDR3 protein. In the table there are fewer than 350,000 distinct CDR3 sequences, roughly 16% of which are singletons. The receptor was derived from a human donor in good health (CMV status not recorded). Some clones in this sample may be carry-over from other donors' samples. Sample: PBMCs.

The CDR3 DNA follows: TGTGCCAGCAGCCAGAGGGGGATTGAAGCTTTCTTT. As protein: CASSQRGIEAFF. The J gene is TRBJ1-1, the V gene TRBV12-3 or TRBV12-4; TRBD1 is a possible D gene (6 bases). The CDR3 covers 12 residues. V lost 6 bases, J lost 7 bases, and 12 bases lay in between.